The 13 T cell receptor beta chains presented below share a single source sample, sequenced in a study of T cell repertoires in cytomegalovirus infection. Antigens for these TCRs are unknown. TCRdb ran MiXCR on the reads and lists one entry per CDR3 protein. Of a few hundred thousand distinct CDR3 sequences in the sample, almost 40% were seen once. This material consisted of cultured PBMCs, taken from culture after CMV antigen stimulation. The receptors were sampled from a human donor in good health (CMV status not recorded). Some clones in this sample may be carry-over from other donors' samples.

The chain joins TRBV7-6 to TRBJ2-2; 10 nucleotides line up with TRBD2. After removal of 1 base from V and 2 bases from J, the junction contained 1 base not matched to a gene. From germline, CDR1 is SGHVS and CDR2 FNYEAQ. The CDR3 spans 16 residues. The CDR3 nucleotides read TGTGCCAGCAGCTTAGAACTAGCGGGAAACACCGGGGAGCTGTTTTTT. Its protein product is CASSLELAGNTGELFF. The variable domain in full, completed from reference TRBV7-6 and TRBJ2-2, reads GAGVSQSPRYKVTKRGQDVALRCDPISGHVSLYWYRQALGQGPEFLTYFNYEAQQDKSGLPNDRFSAERPEGSISTLTIQRTEQRDSAMYRCASSLELAGNTGELFFGEGSRLTVL.

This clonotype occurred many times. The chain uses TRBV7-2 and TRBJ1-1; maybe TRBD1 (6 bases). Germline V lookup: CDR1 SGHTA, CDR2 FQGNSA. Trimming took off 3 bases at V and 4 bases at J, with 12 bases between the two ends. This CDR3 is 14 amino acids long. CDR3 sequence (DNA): TGTGCCAGCAGCTTTACAGGGCTGGGCACTGAAGCTTTCTTT. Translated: CASSFTGLGTEAFF.

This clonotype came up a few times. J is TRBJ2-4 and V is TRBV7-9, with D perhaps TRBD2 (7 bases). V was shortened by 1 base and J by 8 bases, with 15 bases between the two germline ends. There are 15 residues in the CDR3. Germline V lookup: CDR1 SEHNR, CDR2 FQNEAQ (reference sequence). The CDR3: CASSLGTGRGYIQYF. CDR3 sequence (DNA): TGTGCCAGCAGCTTAGGCACAGGGAGGGGATACATTCAGTACTTC.

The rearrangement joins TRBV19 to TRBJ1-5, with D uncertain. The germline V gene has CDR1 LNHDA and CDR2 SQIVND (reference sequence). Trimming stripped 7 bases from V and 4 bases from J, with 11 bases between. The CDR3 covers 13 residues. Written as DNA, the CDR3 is TGTGCCAGTACCGCGAGGGAGAATCAGCCCCAGCATTTT. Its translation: CASTARENQPQHF.

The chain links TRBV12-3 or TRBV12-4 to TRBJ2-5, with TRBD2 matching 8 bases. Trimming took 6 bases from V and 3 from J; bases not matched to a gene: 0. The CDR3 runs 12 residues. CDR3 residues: CASRLAEETQYF. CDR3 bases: TGTGCCAGCAGACTAGCGGAAGAGACCCAGTACTTC.

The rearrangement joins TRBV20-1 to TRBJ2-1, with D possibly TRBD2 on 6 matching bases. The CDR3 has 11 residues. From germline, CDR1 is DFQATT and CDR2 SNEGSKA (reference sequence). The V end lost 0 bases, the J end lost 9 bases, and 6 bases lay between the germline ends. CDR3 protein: CSARDGGEQFF. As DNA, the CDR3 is TGCAGTGCTAGAGACGGGGGTGAGCAGTTCTTC.

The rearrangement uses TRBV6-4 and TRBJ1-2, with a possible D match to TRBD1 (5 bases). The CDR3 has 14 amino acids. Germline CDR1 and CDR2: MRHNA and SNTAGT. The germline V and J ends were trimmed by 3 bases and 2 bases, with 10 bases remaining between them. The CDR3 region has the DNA TGTGCCAGCAGTGATGGACAACCAAACTATGGCTACACCTTC. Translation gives CASSDGQPNYGYTF.

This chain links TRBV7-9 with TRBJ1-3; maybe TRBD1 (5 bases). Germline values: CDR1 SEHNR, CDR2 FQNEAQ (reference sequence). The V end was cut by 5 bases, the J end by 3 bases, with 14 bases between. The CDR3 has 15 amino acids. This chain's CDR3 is CASSPRGVGGNTIYF. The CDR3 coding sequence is TGTGCCAGCAGCCCCAGAGGGGTTGGTGGAAACACCATATATTTT.

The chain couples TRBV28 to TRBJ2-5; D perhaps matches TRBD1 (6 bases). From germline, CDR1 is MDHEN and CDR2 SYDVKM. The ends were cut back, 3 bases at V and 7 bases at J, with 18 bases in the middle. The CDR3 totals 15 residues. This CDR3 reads CASSFVNQGQGTQYF. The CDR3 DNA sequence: TGTGCCAGCAGTTTTGTTAATCAGGGGCAGGGGACCCAGTACTTC.

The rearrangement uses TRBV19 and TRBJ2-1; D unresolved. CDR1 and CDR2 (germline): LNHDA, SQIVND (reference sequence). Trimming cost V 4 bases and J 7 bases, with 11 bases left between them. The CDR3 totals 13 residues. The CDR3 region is CASSNGLNNEQFF. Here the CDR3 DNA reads TGTGCCAGTAGTAACGGTCTCAATAATGAGCAGTTCTTC.

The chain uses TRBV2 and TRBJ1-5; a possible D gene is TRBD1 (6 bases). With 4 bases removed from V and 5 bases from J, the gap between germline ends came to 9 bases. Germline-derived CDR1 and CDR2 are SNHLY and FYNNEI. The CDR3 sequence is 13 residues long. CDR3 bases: TGTGCCAGCAGTGCAAACAGGGATCAGCCCCAGCATTTT. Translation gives CASSANRDQPQHF. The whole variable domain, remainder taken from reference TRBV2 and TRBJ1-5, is EPEVTQTPSHQVTQMGQEVILRCVPISNHLYFYWYRQILGQKVEFLVSFYNNEISEKSEIFDDQFSVERPDGSNFTLKIRSTKLEDSAMYFCASSANRDQPQHFGDGTRLSIL.

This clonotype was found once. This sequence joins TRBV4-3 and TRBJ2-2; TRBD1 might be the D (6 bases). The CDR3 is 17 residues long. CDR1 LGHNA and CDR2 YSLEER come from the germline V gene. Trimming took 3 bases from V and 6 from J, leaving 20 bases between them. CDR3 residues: CASSHRVGQGRSGELFF. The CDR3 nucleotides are TGCGCCAGCAGCCACCGCGTCGGGCAGGGGCGGTCCGGGGAGCTGTTTTTT.

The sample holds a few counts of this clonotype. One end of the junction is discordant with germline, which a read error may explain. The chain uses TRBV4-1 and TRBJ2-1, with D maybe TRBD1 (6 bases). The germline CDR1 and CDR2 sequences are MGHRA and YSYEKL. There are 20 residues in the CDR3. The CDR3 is CASSQRLRGGERGVQNEQFF. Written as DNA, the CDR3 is TGTGCCAGCAGCCAACGTCTCCGAGGGGGAGAGCGAGGGGTACAGAATGAGCAGTTCTTC.